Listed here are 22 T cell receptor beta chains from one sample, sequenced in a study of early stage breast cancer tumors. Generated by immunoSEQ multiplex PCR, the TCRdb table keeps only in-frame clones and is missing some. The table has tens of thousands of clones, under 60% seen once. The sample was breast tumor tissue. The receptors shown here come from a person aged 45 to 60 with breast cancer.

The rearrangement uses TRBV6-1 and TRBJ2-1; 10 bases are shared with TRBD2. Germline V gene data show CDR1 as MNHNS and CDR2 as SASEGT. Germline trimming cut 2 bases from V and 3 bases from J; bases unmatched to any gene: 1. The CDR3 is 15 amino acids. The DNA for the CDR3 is TGTGCCAGCAGTGAACTAGCGGGAGACTACAATGAGCAGTTCTTC. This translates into CASSELAGDYNEQFF.

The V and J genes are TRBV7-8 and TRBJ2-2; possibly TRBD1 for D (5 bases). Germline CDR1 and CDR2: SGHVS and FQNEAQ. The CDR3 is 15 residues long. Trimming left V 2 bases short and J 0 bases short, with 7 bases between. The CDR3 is CASSLQGANTGELFF. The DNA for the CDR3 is TGTGCCAGCAGCTTACAAGGGGCGAACACCGGGGAGCTGTTTTTT.

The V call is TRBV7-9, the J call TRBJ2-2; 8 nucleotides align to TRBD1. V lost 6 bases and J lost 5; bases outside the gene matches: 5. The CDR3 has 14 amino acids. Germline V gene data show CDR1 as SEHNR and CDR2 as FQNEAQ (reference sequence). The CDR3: CASRRTGITGELFF. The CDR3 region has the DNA TGTGCCAGCAGAAGGACAGGGATAACCGGGGAGCTGTTTTTT. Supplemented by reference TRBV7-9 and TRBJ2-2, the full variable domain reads DTGVSQNPRHKITKRGQNVTFRCDPISEHNRLYWYRQTLGQGPEFLTYFQNEAQLEKSRLLSDRFSAERPKGSFSTLEIQRTEQGDSAMYLCASRRTGITGELFFGEGSRLTVL.

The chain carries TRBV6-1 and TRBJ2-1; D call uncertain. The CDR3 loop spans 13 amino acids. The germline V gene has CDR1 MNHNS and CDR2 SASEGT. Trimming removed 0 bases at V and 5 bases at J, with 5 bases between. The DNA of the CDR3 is TGTGCCAGCAGTGAAGCGGAACACAATGAGCAGTTCTTC. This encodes CASSEAEHNEQFF.

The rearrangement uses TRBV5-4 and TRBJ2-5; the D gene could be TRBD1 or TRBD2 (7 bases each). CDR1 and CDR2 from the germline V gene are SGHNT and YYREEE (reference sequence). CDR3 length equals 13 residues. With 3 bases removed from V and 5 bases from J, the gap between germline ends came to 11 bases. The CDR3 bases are TGTGCCAGCAGCTGGGGAGGGGGCGAGACCCAGTACTTC. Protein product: CASSWGGGETQYF.

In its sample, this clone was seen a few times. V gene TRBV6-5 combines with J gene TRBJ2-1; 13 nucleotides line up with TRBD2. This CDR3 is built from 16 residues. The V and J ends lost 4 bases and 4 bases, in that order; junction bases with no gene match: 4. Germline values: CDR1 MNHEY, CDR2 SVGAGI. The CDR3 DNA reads TGTGCCAGCAGTTTGGAACTAGCGGGAGGGTACAATGAGCAGTTCTTC. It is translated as CASSLELAGGYNEQFF.

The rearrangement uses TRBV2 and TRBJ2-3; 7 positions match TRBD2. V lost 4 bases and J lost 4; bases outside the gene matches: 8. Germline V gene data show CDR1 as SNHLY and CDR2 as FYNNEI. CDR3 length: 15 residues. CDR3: CASSVYAGVADTQYF. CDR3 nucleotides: TGTGCCAGCAGTGTGTACGCGGGAGTAGCAGATACGCAGTATTTT. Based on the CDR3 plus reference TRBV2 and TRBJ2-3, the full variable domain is EPEVTQTPSHQVTQMGQEVILRCVPISNHLYFYWYRQILGQKVEFLVSFYNNEISEKSEIFDDQFSVERPDGSNFTLKIRSTKLEDSAMYFCASSVYAGVADTQYFGPGTRLTVL.

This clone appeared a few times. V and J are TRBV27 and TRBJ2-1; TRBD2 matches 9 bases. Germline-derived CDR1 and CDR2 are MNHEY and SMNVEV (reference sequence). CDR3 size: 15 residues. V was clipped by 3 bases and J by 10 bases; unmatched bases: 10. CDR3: CASSLRGRAVGEQFF. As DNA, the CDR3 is TGTGCCAGCAGTTTGCGCGGGAGGGCCGTGGGGGAGCAGTTCTTC.

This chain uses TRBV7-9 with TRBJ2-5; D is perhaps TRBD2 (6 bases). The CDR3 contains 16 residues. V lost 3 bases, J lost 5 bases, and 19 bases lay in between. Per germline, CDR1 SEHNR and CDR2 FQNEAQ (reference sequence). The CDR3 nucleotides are TGTGCCAGCAGCTTGGAAACGGGAGACCCCCGGGAGACCCAGTACTTC. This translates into CASSLETGDPRETQYF.

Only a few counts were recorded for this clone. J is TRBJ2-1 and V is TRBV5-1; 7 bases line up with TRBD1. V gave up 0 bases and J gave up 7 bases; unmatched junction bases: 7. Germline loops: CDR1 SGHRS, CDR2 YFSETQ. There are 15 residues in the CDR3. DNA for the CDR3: TGCGCCAGCAGCTTGGAGGCAGGGGGATGGAATGAGCAGTTCTTC. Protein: CASSLEAGGWNEQFF. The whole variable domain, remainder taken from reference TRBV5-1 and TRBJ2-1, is KAGVTQTPRYLIKTRGQQVTLSCSPISGHRSVSWYQQTPGQGLQFLFEYFSETQRNKGNFPGRFSGRQFSNSRSEMNVSTLELGDSALYLCASSLEAGGWNEQFFGPGTRLTVL.

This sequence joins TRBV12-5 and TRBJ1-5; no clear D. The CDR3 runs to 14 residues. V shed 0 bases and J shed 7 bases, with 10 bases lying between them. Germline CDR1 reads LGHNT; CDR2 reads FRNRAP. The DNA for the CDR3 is TGTGCTAGTGGTTTGGTACCGGGGAGCCAGCCCCAGCATTTT. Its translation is CASGLVPGSQPQHF.

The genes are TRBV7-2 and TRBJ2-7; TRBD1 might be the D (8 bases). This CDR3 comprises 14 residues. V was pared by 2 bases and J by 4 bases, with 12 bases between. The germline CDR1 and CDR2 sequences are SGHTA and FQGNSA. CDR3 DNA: TGTGCCAGCAGCTTACAACAGGGGGGGTACGAGCAGTACTTC. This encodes CASSLQQGGYEQYF.

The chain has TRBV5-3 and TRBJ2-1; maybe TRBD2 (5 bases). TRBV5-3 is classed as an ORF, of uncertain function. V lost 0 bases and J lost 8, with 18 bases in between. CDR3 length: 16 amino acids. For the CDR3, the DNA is TGTGCCAGAAGCTTGGAGACGCGGGCCCGGTGGTATGAGCAGTTCTTC. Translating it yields CARSLETRARWYEQFF.

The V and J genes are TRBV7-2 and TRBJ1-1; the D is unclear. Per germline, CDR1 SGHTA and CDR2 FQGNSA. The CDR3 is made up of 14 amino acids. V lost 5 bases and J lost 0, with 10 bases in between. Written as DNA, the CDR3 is TGTGCCAGCAGCCTACCTTGGGTGAACACTGAAGCTTTCTTT. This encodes CASSLPWVNTEAFF.

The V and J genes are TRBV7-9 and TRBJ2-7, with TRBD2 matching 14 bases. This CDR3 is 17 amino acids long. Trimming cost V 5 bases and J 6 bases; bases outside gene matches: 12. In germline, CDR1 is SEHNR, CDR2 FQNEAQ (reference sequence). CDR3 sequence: CASSPRTSGRSPPEQYF. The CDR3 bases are TGTGCCAGCAGCCCACGGACTAGCGGGAGGTCCCCGCCCGAGCAGTACTTC. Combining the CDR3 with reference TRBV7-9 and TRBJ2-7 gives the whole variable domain DTGVSQNPRHKITKRGQNVTFRCDPISEHNRLYWYRQTLGQGPEFLTYFQNEAQLEKSRLLSDRFSAERPKGSFSTLEIQRTEQGDSAMYLCASSPRTSGRSPPEQYFGPGTRLTVT.

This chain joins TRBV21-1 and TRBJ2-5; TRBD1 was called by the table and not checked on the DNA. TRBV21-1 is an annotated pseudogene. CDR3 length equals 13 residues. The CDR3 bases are TGTGCCGCTCTCGGGACAGGGAACGAGACCCAGTACTTC. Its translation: CAALGTGNETQYF.

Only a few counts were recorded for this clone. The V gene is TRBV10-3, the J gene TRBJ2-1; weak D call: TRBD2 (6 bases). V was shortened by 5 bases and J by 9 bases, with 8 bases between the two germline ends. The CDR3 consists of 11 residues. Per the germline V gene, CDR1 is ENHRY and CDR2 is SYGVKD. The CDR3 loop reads CAISLGGEQFF. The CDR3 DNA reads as TGTGCCATCAGTCTCGGGGGTGAGCAGTTCTTC.

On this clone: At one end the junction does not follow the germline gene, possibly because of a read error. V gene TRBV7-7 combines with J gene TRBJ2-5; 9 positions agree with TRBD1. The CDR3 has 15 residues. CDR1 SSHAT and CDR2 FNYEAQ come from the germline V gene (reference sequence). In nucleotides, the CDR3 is TGTGCTAGCAGCTTACTACAGGGGGCCGGTGAGACCCAGTACTTC. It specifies CASSLLQGAGETQYF.

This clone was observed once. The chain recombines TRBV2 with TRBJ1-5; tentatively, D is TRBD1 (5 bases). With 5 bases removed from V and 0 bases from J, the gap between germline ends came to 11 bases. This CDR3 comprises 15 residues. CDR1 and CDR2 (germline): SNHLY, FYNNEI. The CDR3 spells CASSPGTNSNQPQHF. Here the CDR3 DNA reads TGTGCCAGCAGTCCCGGGACGAATAGCAATCAGCCCCAGCATTTT.

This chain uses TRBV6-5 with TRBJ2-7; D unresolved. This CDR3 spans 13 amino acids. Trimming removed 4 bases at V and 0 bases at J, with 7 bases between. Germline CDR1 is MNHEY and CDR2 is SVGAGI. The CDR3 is CASSFGNSYEQYF. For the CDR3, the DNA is TGTGCCAGCAGTTTTGGCAACTCCTACGAGCAGTACTTC.

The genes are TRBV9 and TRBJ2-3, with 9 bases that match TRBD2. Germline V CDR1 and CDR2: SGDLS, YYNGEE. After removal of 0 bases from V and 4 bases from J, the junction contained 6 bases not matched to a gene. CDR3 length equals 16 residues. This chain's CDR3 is CASSVGGSGSADTQYF. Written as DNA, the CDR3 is TGTGCCAGCAGCGTAGGAGGTAGCGGGAGCGCAGATACGCAGTATTTT.

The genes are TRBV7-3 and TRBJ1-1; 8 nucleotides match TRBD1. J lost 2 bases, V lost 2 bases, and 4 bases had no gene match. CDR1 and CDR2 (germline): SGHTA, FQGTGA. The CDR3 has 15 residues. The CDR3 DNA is TGTGCCAGCAGCTTACACGGGACAGGAAACACTGAAGCTTTCTTT. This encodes CASSLHGTGNTEAFF.